This TCR beta chain was recorded in a study of T cell responses to AZD1222 COVID-19 vaccine. Clones were read by immunoSEQ multiplex PCR, and TCRdb kept only the in-frame ones, dropping some. In the table there are roughly 140,000 clones, around 88% of which are singletons. Germline CDR1 and CDR2: MDHEN and SYDVKM. The CDR3 is 14 amino acids. V was cut by 4 bases and J by 1 base, with 11 bases left in between. The V call is TRBV28, the J call TRBJ2-7, with D unclear. The sequence was obtained from an adult in good health. The sample was peripheral blood, taken on day 0 of AZD1222 vaccination. CDR3 region: CASSSRDQSYEQYF. In nucleotides, the CDR3 is TGTGCCAGCAGTTCGCGAGACCAATCCTACGAGCAGTACTTC. The full variable domain, with the rest looked up from reference TRBV28 and TRBJ2-7, is DVKVTQSSRYLVKRTGEKVFLECVQDMDHENMFWYRQDPGLGLRLIYFSYDVKMKEKGDIPEGYSVSREKKERFSLILESASTNQTSMYLCASSSRDQSYEQYFGPGTRLTVT.